This passage covers 25 T cell receptor beta chains from one sample sequenced in a study of T cell responses to AZD1222 COVID-19 vaccine. The assay was immunoSEQ multiplex PCR, and TCRdb's table has in-frame clones only and misses some. The sample lists nearly 110,000 clones; approximately 89% were seen once. Sequencing used peripheral blood, obtained on day 0 of AZD1222 vaccination. Every receptor here comes from an adult in good health.

The CDR3 protein is CASSQAWIGTTSGGVSNEQFF. The CDR3 region has the DNA TGCGCCAGCAGCCAAGCGTGGATTGGGACGACTAGCGGGGGGGTTTCCAATGAGCAGTTCTTC. The V and J genes are TRBV4-3 and TRBJ2-1; the match to TRBD2 covers 14 bases. The CDR3 is made up of 21 amino acids. Unmatched junction bases numbered 17, after V lost 1 base and J lost 6 bases. From germline, CDR1 is LGHNA and CDR2 YSLEER.

Here the CDR3 reads CATSRERGAPLHF. In nucleotides, the CDR3 is TGTGCCACCAGCAGAGAGCGAGGGGCTCCCCTCCACTTT. J is TRBJ1-6 and V is TRBV15; possibly TRBD1 for D (5 bases). The CDR3 covers 13 residues. Trimming removed 0 bases from V and 13 bases from J, with 10 bases in between. Germline-derived CDR1 and CDR2 are LNHNV and YYDKDF (reference sequence). Full variable domain (missing parts from reference TRBV15 and TRBJ1-6): DAMVIQNPRYQVTQFGKPVTLSCSQTLNHNVMYWYQQKSSQAPKLLFHYYDKDFNNEADTPDNFQSRRPNTSFCFLDIRSPGLGDTAMYLCATSRERGAPLHFGNGTRLTVT.

This clone has only one observation. This chain links TRBV15 with TRBJ2-1, with 9 bases aligning to TRBD1. From germline, CDR1 is LNHNV and CDR2 YYDKDF (reference sequence). After removal of 0 bases from V and 4 bases from J, the junction contained 4 bases not matched to a gene. CDR3 length equals 16 residues. The chain's CDR3 is CATSRDSGQGYNEQFF. The CDR3 DNA sequence: TGTGCCACCAGCAGAGATTCGGGACAGGGTTACAATGAGCAGTTCTTC.

The rearrangement links TRBV6-4 to TRBJ1-2; D is possibly TRBD1 (6 bases). Trimming removed 0 bases from V and 2 bases from J, with 13 bases in between. Per germline, CDR1 MRHNA and CDR2 SNTAGT. The CDR3 has 16 amino acids. In DNA, the CDR3 is TGTGCCAGCAGTGACTCGTGGACTACAGGGAACTATGGCTACACCTTC. Residues: CASSDSWTTGNYGYTF.

This chain connects TRBV27 to TRBJ2-3, with TRBD2 matching over 12 bases. This CDR3 is 14 amino acids long. Germline lookup yields CDR1 MNHEY and CDR2 SMNVEV (reference sequence). V shed 8 bases, J shed 8 bases, and the junction held 8 bases outside the gene matches. The CDR3 loop is CASRPGLAGLTQYF. CDR3 bases: TGTGCCAGCCGCCCGGGACTAGCGGGTCTTACGCAGTATTTT.

V is TRBV5-1 and J is TRBJ1-2, with D perhaps TRBD1 (5 bases). Germline values: CDR1 SGHRS, CDR2 YFSETQ. V was shortened by 0 bases and J by 7 bases, with 13 bases between the two germline ends. The CDR3 extends over 14 amino acids. This chain's CDR3 is CASSLDGARAGYTF. CDR3 nucleotides: TGCGCCAGCAGCTTGGATGGGGCGCGAGCTGGCTACACCTTC.

The V gene is TRBV10-3, the J gene TRBJ2-3; D call uncertain. CDR3 length: 13 amino acids. V was clipped by 8 bases and J by 2 bases, with 11 bases between them. Germline CDR1 is ENHRY and CDR2 is SYGVKD. CDR3 bases: TGTGCCATCCGTCCCTATGACACAGATACGCAGTATTTT. Its translation: CAIRPYDTDTQYF.

This chain links TRBV5-5 with TRBJ2-5; TRBD1 matches at 12 bases. Germline loops: CDR1 SGHKS, CDR2 YYEKEE (reference sequence). After removal of 2 bases from V and 4 bases from J, the junction contained 6 bases not matched to a gene. The CDR3 has 16 residues. CDR3 residues: CASSFIPGQGAETQYF. The CDR3 DNA follows: TGTGCCAGCAGCTTTATACCGGGACAGGGGGCAGAGACCCAGTACTTC.

The chain has TRBV18 and TRBJ1-1; TRBD1 matches at 11 bases. Germline V gives CDR1 KGHSH, CDR2 LQKENI. The CDR3 consists of 16 residues. Germline trimming cut 0 bases from V and 5 bases from J; bases unmatched to any gene: 5. CDR3 region: CASSPPNGQGATEAFF. The CDR3 nucleotides read TGTGCCAGCTCACCACCCAACGGACAGGGGGCTACTGAAGCTTTCTTT.

The chain uses TRBV25-1 and TRBJ1-3, with D hard to call. V lost 8 bases to trimming and J lost 0 bases, with 14 bases between them. Germline V gene sequence: CDR1 MGHDK, CDR2 SYGVNS. The CDR3 is made up of 15 amino acids. CDR3 residues: CASANSRVSGNTIYF. Written as DNA, the CDR3 is TGTGCCAGCGCCAATTCACGAGTCTCTGGAAACACCATATATTTT.

The V call is TRBV7-9, the J call TRBJ2-7, with 7 bases matching TRBD2. The CDR3 has 13 amino acids. The ends lost 4 bases at V and 4 bases at J; junction bases unmatched: 4. Per germline, CDR1 SEHNR and CDR2 FQNEAQ (reference sequence). In DNA form, the CDR3 reads TGTGCCAGCAGCTCCAGCGGGACTTACGAGCAGTACTTC. Translated: CASSSSGTYEQYF.

The chain employs TRBV7-5 and TRBJ1-1. TRBV7-5 is a listed pseudogene. The CDR3 loop spans 15 amino acids. CDR3 coding DNA: TGTGCCAGAAGCTTCTGCGGGGTACAGGGCACTGAAGCTTTCTTT. As protein: CARSFCGVQGTEAFF.

The chain combines TRBV4-1 with TRBJ2-7; D not certain. The CDR3 length is 15 residues. Trimming cost V 4 bases and J 4 bases, with 17 bases left between them. Germline V gene sequence: CDR1 MGHRA, CDR2 YSYEKL. As DNA, the CDR3 is TGCGCCAGCAGCCCCAGGACGGTTCGACAATACGAGCAGTACTTC. This codes for CASSPRTVRQYEQYF.

The chain employs TRBV7-9 and TRBJ2-3, with 7 bases matching TRBD2. This CDR3 region has 18 residues. Germline-derived CDR1 and CDR2 are SEHNR and FQNEAQ (reference sequence). Trimming removed 2 bases from V and 1 base from J; junction bases left unmatched: 12. This CDR3 reads CASSLLKGRGVGTDTQYF. CDR3 sequence (DNA): TGTGCCAGCAGCTTACTGAAAGGGAGGGGAGTGGGCACAGATACGCAGTATTTT.

This rearrangement joins TRBV11-2 to TRBJ1-6; D perhaps matches TRBD1 (6 bases). Per germline, CDR1 SGHAT and CDR2 FQNNGV. The CDR3 is made up of 16 amino acids. V was trimmed by 6 bases and J by 7 bases, leaving 19 bases between them. The CDR3 reads CASRRFTGTMNSPLHF. CDR3 coding DNA: TGTGCCAGCAGACGCTTTACCGGGACAATGAATTCACCCCTCCACTTT.

This clone was seen just once. This chain links TRBV20-1 with TRBJ1-4; D might be TRBD1 (5 bases). Trimming removed 3 bases at V and 0 bases at J, with 11 bases between. This CDR3 region has 15 residues. Germline V gene data show CDR1 as DFQATT and CDR2 as SNEGSKA (reference sequence). The chain's CDR3 is CSASGTVATNEKLFF. The CDR3 DNA is TGCAGTGCTAGTGGGACGGTAGCAACTAATGAAAAACTGTTTTTT.

The chain's CDR3 is CASIEDSAYQPQHF. In DNA, the CDR3 is TGTGCCAGCATAGAGGACAGCGCTTATCAGCCCCAGCATTTT. The rearrangement joins TRBV6-5 to TRBJ1-5, with D tentatively TRBD1 (6 bases). V lost 7 bases and J 5 bases, leaving 15 bases between the germline ends. This CDR3 has 14 residues. From germline, CDR1 is MNHEY and CDR2 SVGAGI.

This clone was seen a few times. V usage is TRBV29-1 and J usage is TRBJ1-4; possibly TRBD1 for D (5 bases). Deletions cut 5 bases from V and 7 bases from J, with 14 bases between. CDR3 length: 13 amino acids. Germline V gives CDR1 SQVTM, CDR2 ANQGSEA. In DNA, the CDR3 is TGCAGCGTTACGCGCCCGGGGGGTGAAAAACTGTTTTTT. It yields the protein CSVTRPGGEKLFF.

The rearrangement links TRBV4-3 to TRBJ2-5; tentatively, D is TRBD2 (6 bases). The CDR3 covers 15 residues. The germline V gene has CDR1 LGHNA and CDR2 YSLEER. V lost 0 bases and J lost 9, with 17 bases in between. CDR3 protein: CASSQDGGVGPPQYF. CDR3 DNA sequence: TGCGCCAGCAGCCAAGACGGGGGTGTGGGGCCTCCCCAGTACTTC.

This clone was counted only a few times. The rearrangement links TRBV6-2 or TRBV6-3 to TRBJ1-6, with a weak D call TRBD1 (5 bases). V lost 4 bases and J lost 10, with 17 bases in between. The length of the CDR3 is 15 residues. CDR1 and CDR2 from the germline V gene are MNHEY and SVGEGT. CDR3 protein: CASSSPQRGESPLHF. The CDR3 DNA sequence: TGTGCCAGCAGTTCACCCCAGAGAGGGGAATCACCCCTCCACTTT.

This chain connects TRBV11-2 to TRBJ2-1; D possibly matches TRBD1 or TRBD2 (5 bases each). The CDR3 length is 16 residues. V lost 5 bases, J lost 5 bases, and 19 bases lay in between. CDR1 is SGHAT, CDR2 FQNNGV, per germline. CDR3 sequence reads: CASSHLGVRGNNEQFF. Here the CDR3 DNA reads TGTGCCAGCAGCCATCTGGGGGTAAGGGGTAACAATGAGCAGTTCTTC. The whole variable domain, remainder taken from reference TRBV11-2 and TRBJ2-1, is EAGVAQSPRYKIIEKRQSVAFWCNPISGHATLYWYQQILGQGPKLLIQFQNNGVVDDSQLPKDRFSAERLKGVDSTLKIQPAKLEDSAVYLCASSHLGVRGNNEQFFGPGTRLTVL.

The chain links TRBV4-1 to TRBJ2-2, with 7 bases aligning to TRBD2. After removal of 3 bases from V and 0 bases from J, the junction contained 10 bases not matched to a gene. Germline V gene lookup returns CDR1 MGHRA and CDR2 YSYEKL. This CDR3 has 18 residues. The CDR3: CASSQEVSGFSNTGELFF. The CDR3, as DNA: TGCGCCAGCAGCCAGGAGGTTAGCGGGTTCTCGAACACCGGGGAGCTGTTTTTT.

The chain recombines TRBV12-5 with TRBJ1-4, with 9 bases fitting TRBD1. The germline V gene has CDR1 LGHNT and CDR2 FRNRAP. V was pared by 6 bases and J by 6 bases, with 17 bases of the junction left unmatched. CDR3 size: 18 residues. Here the CDR3 reads CASGPGLDRGSFHEKLFF. The CDR3 nucleotides are TGTGCTAGTGGCCCTGGACTGGACAGGGGATCATTCCATGAAAAACTGTTTTTT.

In this sample, this clone turned up once. The chain joins TRBV29-1 to TRBJ2-1; 9 bases map to TRBD1. This CDR3 has 12 residues. The ends lost 7 bases at V and 3 bases at J; junction bases unmatched: 1. Germline V gives CDR1 SQVTM, CDR2 ANQGSEA. CDR3 region: CSATGGYNEQFF. CDR3 nucleotide sequence: TGCAGCGCGACAGGGGGCTACAATGAGCAGTTCTTC.

The V gene is TRBV2, the J gene TRBJ2-3, with a weak D call TRBD2 (5 bases). The length of the CDR3 is 16 residues. Trimming took 5 bases from V and 5 from J, leaving 20 bases between them. Germline V lookup: CDR1 SNHLY, CDR2 FYNNEI. This chain's CDR3 is CASSLTRSSSRDTQYF. Written as DNA, the CDR3 is TGTGCCAGCAGTTTAACTAGGAGTAGTTCGAGAGATACGCAGTATTTT. The full variable domain, completed using reference TRBV2 and TRBJ2-3, is EPEVTQTPSHQVTQMGQEVILRCVPISNHLYFYWYRQILGQKVEFLVSFYNNEISEKSEIFDDQFSVERPDGSNFTLKIRSTKLEDSAMYFCASSLTRSSSRDTQYFGPGTRLTVL.